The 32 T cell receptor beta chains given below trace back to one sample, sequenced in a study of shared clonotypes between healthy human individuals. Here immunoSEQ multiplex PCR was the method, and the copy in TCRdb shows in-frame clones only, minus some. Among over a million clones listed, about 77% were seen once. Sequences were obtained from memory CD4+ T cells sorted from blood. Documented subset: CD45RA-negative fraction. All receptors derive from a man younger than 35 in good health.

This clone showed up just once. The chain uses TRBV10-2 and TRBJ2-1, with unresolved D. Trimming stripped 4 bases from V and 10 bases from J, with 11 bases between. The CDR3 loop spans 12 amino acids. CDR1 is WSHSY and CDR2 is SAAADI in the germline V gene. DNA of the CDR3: TGCGCCAGCAGTGGGATTAAAAGCGAGCAGTTCTTC. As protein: CASSGIKSEQFF.

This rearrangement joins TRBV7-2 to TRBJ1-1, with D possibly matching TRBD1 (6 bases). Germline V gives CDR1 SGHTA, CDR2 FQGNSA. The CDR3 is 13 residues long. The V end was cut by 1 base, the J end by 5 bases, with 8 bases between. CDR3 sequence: CASSLDRVTEAFF. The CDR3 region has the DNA TGTGCCAGCAGCTTAGACAGGGTGACTGAAGCTTTCTTT.

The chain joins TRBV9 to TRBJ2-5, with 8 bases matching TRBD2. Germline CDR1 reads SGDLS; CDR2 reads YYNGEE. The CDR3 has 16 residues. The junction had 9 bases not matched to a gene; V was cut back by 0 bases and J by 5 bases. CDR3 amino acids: CASSVGPGGAAETQYF. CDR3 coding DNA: TGTGCCAGCAGCGTAGGTCCCGGGGGGGCCGCGGAGACCCAGTACTTC.

CDR3 protein: CASSLMGTVSRIGYTF. Here the CDR3 DNA reads TGTGCCAGCAGCTTAATGGGGACAGTTTCCAGGATCGGCTACACCTTC. V usage is TRBV7-3 and J usage is TRBJ1-2, with 7 bases lining up with TRBD1. V shed 1 base and J 8 bases; nucleotides not matched to a gene: 13. The CDR3 totals 16 residues. CDR1 is SGHTA and CDR2 is FQGTGA in the germline V gene.

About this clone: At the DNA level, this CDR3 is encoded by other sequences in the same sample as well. The CDR3, as DNA: TGTGCCAGCTCACCACCTGGACCCTACGAGCAGTACTTC. Its protein is CASSPPGPYEQYF. The V gene is TRBV18, the J gene TRBJ2-7; D ambiguous. The V and J ends lost 0 bases and 2 bases respectively, with 5 bases between them. The CDR3 length is 13 residues. From germline, CDR1 is KGHSH and CDR2 LQKENI.

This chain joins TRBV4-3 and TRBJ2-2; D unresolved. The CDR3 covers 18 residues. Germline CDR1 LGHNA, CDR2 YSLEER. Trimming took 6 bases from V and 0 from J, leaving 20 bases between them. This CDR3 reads CASSPNRGVLSNTGELFF. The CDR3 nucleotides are TGCGCCAGCAGTCCTAACCGTGGTGTCCTCTCGAACACCGGGGAGCTGTTTTTT.

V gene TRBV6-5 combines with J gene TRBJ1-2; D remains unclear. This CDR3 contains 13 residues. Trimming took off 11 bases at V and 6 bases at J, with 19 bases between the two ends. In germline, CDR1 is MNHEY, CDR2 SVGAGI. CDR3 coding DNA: TGTGCCGCAAGGCCGAGGATTTCGGATGGCTACACCTTC. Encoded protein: CAARPRISDGYTF.

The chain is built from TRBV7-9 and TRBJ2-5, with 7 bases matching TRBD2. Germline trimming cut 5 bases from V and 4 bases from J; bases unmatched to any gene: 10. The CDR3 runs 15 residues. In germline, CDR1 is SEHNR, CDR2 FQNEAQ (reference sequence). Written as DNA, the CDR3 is TGTGCCAGCAGCCTTCGGCGGGGGAGTAGAGAGACCCAGTACTTC. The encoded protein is CASSLRRGSRETQYF.

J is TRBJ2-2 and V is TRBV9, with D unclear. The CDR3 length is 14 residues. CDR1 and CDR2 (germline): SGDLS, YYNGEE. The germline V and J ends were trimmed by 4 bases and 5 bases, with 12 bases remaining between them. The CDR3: CASSLTRLTGELFF. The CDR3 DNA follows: TGTGCCAGCAGCCTGACCCGGTTGACCGGGGAGCTGTTTTTT.

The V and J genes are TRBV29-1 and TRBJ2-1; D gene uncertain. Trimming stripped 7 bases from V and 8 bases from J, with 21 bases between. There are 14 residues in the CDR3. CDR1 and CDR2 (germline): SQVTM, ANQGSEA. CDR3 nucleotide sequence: TGCAGCGGGCTCCTGGACCCGGGTGGCCATGAGCAGTTCTTC. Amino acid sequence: CSGLLDPGGHEQFF.

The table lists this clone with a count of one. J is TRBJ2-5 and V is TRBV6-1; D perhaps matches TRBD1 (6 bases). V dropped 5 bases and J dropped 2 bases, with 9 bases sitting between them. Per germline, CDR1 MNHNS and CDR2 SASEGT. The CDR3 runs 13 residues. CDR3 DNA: TGTGCCAGCAGTTGGGGGCTACAAGAGACCCAGTACTTC. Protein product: CASSWGLQETQYF.

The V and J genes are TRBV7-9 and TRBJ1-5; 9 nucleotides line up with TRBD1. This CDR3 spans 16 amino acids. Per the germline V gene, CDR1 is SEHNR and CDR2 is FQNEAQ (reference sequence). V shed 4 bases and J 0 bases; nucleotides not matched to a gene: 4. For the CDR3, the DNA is TGTGCCAGCAGCTCCCAGGGACAGGGTAGCAATCAGCCCCAGCATTTT. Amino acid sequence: CASSSQGQGSNQPQHF.

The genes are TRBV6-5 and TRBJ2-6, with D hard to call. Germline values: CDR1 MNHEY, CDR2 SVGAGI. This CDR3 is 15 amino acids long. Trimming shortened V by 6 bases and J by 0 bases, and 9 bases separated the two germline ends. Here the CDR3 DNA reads TGTGCCAGCAGAAGAGATACCTCTGGGGCCAACGTCCTGACTTTC. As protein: CASRRDTSGANVLTF.

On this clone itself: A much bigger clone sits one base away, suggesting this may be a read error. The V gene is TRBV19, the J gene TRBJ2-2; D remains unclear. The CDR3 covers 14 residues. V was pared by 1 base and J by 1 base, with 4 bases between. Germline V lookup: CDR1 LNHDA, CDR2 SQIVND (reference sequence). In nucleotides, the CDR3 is TGTGCCAGTAGTATAGTCTTGAACACCGGGGAGCTGTTTTTT. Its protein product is CASSIVLNTGELFF.

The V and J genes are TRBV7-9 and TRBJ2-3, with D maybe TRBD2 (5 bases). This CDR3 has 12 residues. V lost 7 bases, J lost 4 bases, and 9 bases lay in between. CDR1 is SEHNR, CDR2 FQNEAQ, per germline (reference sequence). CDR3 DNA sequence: TGTGCCAGCACGGGATTGGCAGATACGCAGTATTTT. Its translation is CASTGLADTQYF. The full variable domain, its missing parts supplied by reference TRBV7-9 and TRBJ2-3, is DTGVSQNPRHKITKRGQNVTFRCDPISEHNRLYWYRQTLGQGPEFLTYFQNEAQLEKSRLLSDRFSAERPKGSFSTLEIQRTEQGDSAMYLCASTGLADTQYFGPGTRLTVL.

In DNA, the CDR3 is TGTGCCAGCAGCAAAGGAGTAGCGGGGGGGCAAGAGACCCAGTACTTC. Protein product: CASSKGVAGGQETQYF. The rearrangement uses TRBV9 and TRBJ2-5, with 11 bases lining up with TRBD2. The germline CDR1 and CDR2 sequences are SGDLS and YYNGEE. The CDR3 consists of 16 residues. Unmatched junction bases numbered 7, after V lost 4 bases and J lost 2 bases.

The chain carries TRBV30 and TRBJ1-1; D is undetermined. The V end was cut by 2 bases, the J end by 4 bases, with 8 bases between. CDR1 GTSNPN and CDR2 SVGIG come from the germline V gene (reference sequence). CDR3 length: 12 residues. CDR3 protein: CAWSWRVTEAFF. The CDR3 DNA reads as TGTGCCTGGAGTTGGAGGGTCACTGAAGCTTTCTTT.

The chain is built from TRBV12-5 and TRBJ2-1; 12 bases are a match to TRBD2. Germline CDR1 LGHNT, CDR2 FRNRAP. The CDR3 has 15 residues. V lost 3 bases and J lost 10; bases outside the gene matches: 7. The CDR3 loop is CASGLRLAGVGEQFF. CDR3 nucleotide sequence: TGTGCTAGTGGTTTAAGACTAGCGGGAGTTGGGGAGCAGTTCTTC. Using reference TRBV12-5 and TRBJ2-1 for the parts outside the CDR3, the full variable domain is DARVTQTPRHKVTEMGQEVTMRCQPILGHNTVFWYRQTMMQGLELLAYFRNRAPLDDSGMPKDRFSAEMPDATLATLKIQPSEPRDSAVYFCASGLRLAGVGEQFFGPGTRLTVL.

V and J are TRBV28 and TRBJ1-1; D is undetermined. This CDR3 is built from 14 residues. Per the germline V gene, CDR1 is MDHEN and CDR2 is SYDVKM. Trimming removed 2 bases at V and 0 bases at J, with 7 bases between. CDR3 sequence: CASSLNRMNTEAFF. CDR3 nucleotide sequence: TGTGCCAGCAGTTTAAACAGAATGAACACTGAAGCTTTCTTT.

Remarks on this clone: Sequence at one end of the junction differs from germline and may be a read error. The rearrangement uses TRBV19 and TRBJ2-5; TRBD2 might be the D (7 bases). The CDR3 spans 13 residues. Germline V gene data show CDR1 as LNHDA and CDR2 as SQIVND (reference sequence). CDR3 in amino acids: CASSAMSGRGLHF. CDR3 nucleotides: TGTGCCAGTAGTGCAATGTCAGGGCGGGGGCTACACTTC. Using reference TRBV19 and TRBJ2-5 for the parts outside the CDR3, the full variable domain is DGGITQSPKYLFRKEGQNVTLSCEQNLNHDAMYWYRQDPGQGLRLIYYSQIVNDFQKGDIAEGYSVSREKKESFPLTVTSAQKNPTAFYLCASSAMSGRGLHFGPGTRLLVL.

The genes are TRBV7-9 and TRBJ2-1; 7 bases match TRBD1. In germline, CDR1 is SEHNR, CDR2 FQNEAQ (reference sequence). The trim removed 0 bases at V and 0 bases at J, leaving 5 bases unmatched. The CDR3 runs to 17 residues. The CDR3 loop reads CASSLARQGSSYNEQFF. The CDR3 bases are TGTGCCAGCAGCTTAGCCCGACAGGGTAGCTCCTACAATGAGCAGTTCTTC. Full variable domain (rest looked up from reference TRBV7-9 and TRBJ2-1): DTGVSQNPRHKITKRGQNVTFRCDPISEHNRLYWYRQTLGQGPEFLTYFQNEAQLEKSRLLSDRFSAERPKGSFSTLEIQRTEQGDSAMYLCASSLARQGSSYNEQFFGPGTRLTVL.

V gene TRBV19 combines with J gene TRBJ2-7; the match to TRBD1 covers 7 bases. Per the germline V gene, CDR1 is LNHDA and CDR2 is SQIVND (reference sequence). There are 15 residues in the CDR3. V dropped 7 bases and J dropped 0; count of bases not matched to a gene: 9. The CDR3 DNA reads TGTGCCAGTACTCCCGCACACAGGGGCTCCTACGAGCAGTACTTC. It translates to CASTPAHRGSYEQYF.

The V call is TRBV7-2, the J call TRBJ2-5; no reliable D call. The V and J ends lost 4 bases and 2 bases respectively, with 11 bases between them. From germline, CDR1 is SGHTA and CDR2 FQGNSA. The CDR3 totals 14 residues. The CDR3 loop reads CASSSTSDQETQYF. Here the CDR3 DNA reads TGTGCCAGCAGCTCCACAAGCGATCAAGAGACCCAGTACTTC. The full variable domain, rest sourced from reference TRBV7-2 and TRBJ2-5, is GAGVSQSPSNKVTEKGKDVELRCDPISGHTALYWYRQSLGQGLEFLIYFQGNSAPDKSGLPSDRFSAERTGGSVSTLTIQRTQQEDSAVYLCASSSTSDQETQYFGPGTRLLVL.

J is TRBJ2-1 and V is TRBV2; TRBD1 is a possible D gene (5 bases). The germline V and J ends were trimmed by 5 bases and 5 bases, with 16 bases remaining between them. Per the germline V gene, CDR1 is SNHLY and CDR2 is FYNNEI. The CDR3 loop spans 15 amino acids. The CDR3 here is CASSPHPTANNEQFF. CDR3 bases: TGTGCCAGCAGTCCCCACCCGACAGCTAACAATGAGCAGTTCTTC. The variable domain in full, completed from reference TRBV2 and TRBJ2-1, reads EPEVTQTPSHQVTQMGQEVILRCVPISNHLYFYWYRQILGQKVEFLVSFYNNEISEKSEIFDDQFSVERPDGSNFTLKIRSTKLEDSAMYFCASSPHPTANNEQFFGPGTRLTVL.

As DNA, the CDR3 is TGTGCCAGCAGTTCACGGCAGAGCATGAACACTGAAGCTTTCTTT. Protein product: CASSSRQSMNTEAFF. This rearrangement joins TRBV6-5 to TRBJ1-1; D remains unclear. V was cut by 4 bases and J by 0 bases, with 12 bases left in between. Germline loops: CDR1 MNHEY, CDR2 SVGAGI. This CDR3 has 15 residues.

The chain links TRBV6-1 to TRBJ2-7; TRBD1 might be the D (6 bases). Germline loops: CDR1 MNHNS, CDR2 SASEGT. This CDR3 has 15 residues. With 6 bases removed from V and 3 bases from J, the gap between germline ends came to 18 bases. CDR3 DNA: TGTGCCAGCAGCGTCGGGGACACGATGATCTACGAGCAGTACTTC. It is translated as CASSVGDTMIYEQYF.

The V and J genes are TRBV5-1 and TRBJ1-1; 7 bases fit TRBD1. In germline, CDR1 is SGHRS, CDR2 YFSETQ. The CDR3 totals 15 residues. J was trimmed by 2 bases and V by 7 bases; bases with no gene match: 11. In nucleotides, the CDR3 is TGCGCCAGCCGCGTCCGACAGGGCACAAACACTGAAGCTTTCTTT. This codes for CASRVRQGTNTEAFF. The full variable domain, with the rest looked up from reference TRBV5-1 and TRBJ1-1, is KAGVTQTPRYLIKTRGQQVTLSCSPISGHRSVSWYQQTPGQGLQFLFEYFSETQRNKGNFPGRFSGRQFSNSRSEMNVSTLELGDSALYLCASRVRQGTNTEAFFGQGTRLTVV.

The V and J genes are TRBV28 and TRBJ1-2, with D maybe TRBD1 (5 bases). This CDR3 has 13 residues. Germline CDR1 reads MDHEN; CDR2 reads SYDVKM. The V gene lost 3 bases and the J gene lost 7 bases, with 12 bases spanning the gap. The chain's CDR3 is CASSLLIRGGYTF. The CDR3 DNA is TGTGCCAGCAGTTTGCTGATTAGGGGTGGCTACACCTTC.

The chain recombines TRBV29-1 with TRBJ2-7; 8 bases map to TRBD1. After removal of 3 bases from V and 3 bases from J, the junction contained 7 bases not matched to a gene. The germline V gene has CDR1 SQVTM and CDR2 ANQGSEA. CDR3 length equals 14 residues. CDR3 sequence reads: CSVDRGRDLYEQYF. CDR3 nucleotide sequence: TGCAGCGTTGACAGGGGGCGCGACCTCTACGAGCAGTACTTC.

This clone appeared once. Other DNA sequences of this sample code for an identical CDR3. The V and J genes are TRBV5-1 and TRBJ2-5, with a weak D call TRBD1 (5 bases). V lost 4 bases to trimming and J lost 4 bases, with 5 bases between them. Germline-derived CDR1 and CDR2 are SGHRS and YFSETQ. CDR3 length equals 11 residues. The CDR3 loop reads CASSQGETQYF. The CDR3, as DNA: TGCGCCAGCAGCCAGGGAGAGACCCAGTACTTC.

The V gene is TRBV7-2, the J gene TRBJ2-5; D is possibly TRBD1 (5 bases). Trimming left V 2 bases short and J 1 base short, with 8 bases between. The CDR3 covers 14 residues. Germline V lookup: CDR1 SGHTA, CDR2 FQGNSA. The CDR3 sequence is CASSLLGLQETQYF. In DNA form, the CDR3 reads TGTGCCAGCAGCTTATTGGGGCTCCAAGAGACCCAGTACTTC.

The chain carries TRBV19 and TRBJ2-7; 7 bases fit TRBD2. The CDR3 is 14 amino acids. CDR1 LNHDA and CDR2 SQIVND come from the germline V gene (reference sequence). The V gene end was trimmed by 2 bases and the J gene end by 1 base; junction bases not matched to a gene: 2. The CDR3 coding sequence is TGTGCCAGTAGTATACAAGCGGGATCCTACGAGCAGTACTTC. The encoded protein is CASSIQAGSYEQYF.